This T cell receptor (beta chain) was recovered during a study of identical twins. Germline lookup yields CDR1 SGHVS and CDR2 FNYEAQ. Trimming cost V 2 bases and J 3 bases; bases outside gene matches: 2. The CDR3 totals 16 residues. General study points: Analyses of zero insertions could be partly confounded by invariant MAIT and iNKT cells. Low generation-probability sequences were in excess among twin-shared out-of-frame alpha sequences.

Comments on this clonotype: Antigen unknown.

Template switching (which added a universal primer site) was used, and cDNA carried unique molecular identifiers. TCRdb analysed the 5' RACE reads with MiXCR anew, one entry per CDR3 protein. Among fewer than 250,000 distinct CDR3 sequences listed, roughly 9.4% were seen once. This clonotype was sampled from a woman aged 18 to 35 in good health. The specimen was memory (CD45RO+) T cells sorted from blood. The chain combines TRBV7-6 with TRBJ2-3, with 13 bases matching TRBD2. The CDR3, as DNA: TGTGCCAGCAGCTTAATGACTAGCGGGGGGACAGATACGCAGTATTTT. Amino acid sequence: CASSLMTSGGTDTQYF.